Below, 8 T cell receptor beta chains from the same sample are listed, as sequenced in a study of identical twins. One entry per CDR3 protein, called by TCRdb with MiXCR from the 5' RACE reads. The sample holds roughly 1,500,000 distinct CDR3 sequences, around 29% seen once. The material sequenced was cord blood. The receptors shown here come from a newborn girl in good health.

The V and J genes are TRBV28 and TRBJ2-6, with D possibly matching TRBD2 (6 bases). Between the trimmed V and J ends, which lost 7 bases and 1 base, there was a span of 14 bases. CDR1 is MDHEN and CDR2 is SYDVKM in the germline V gene. The CDR3 runs 16 residues. In DNA form, the CDR3 reads TGTGCCAGCAAATCATCTAGCGTGTCTGGGGCCAACGTCCTGACTTTC. It is translated as CASKSSSVSGANVLTF.

This clonotype was detected only a few times. This chain links TRBV21-1 with TRBJ2-4; the table names TRBD2, a call not compared with the DNA. The better agreement between TRBJ2-7 and the DNA end casts doubt on the J call. TRBV21-1 is a pseudogene locus. The CDR3 extends over 16 amino acids. CDR3 loop: CASSRGTSGTSAEQYF. The CDR3 DNA follows: TGTGCCAGCAGCAGGGGGACTAGCGGGACCTCCGCCGAGCAGTACTTC.

The V call is TRBV7-6, the J call TRBJ2-1, with 12 bases fitting TRBD2. Germline trimming cut 6 bases from V and 13 bases from J; bases unmatched to any gene: 10. CDR1 is SGHVS and CDR2 is FNYEAQ in the germline V gene. CDR3 size: 14 residues. The chain's CDR3 is CASSSTSGRETQFF. The CDR3 nucleotides read TGTGCCAGCAGTTCGACTAGCGGGAGAGAGACCCAGTTCTTC.

The chain links TRBV5-6 to TRBJ2-4, with D uncertain. The V end was cut by 3 bases, the J end by 0 bases, with 16 bases between. The length of the CDR3 is 17 residues. Germline values: CDR1 SGHDT, CDR2 YYEEEE. The DNA for the CDR3 is TGTGCCAGCAGCTCGAGGCCTAGGATCCTAGCCAAAAACATTCAGTACTTC. Translation: CASSSRPRILAKNIQYF. The whole variable domain, filled in from reference TRBV5-6 and TRBJ2-4, reads DAGVTQSPTHLIKTRGQQVTLRCSPKSGHDTVSWYQQALGQGPQFIFQYYEEEERQRGNFPDRFSGHQFPNYSSELNVNALLLGDSALYLCASSSRPRILAKNIQYFGAGTRLSVL.

This clonotype was seen more than once but under ten times. The chain employs TRBV13 and TRBJ2-7; 8 nucleotides line up with TRBD2. Germline V CDR1 and CDR2: PRHDT, FYEKMQ (reference sequence). This CDR3 contains 14 residues. V dropped 5 bases and J dropped 4; count of bases not matched to a gene: 7. The CDR3 bases are TGTGCCAGCAGCGAGGGACTAGTGTTTTACGAGCAGTACTTC. Protein sequence: CASSEGLVFYEQYF. The complete variable domain, with remaining parts taken from reference TRBV13 and TRBJ2-7, reads AAGVIQSPRHLIKEKRETATLKCYPIPRHDTVYWYQQGPGQDPQFLISFYEKMQSDKGSIPDRFSAQQFSDYHSELNMSSLELGDSALYFCASSEGLVFYEQYFGPGTRLTVT.

A note on this clonotype: This may stem from a read error, because a much larger clone lies one nucleotide away. The V gene is TRBV12-3 or TRBV12-4, the J gene TRBJ2-1, with 8 bases matching TRBD2. This CDR3 region has 17 residues. The junction had 23 bases not matched to a gene; V was cut back by 6 bases and J by 13 bases. CDR3 protein: CASSPPLREVGKNIQFF. The CDR3 DNA reads as TGTGCCAGCAGCCCCCCGTTGCGGGAGGTTGGCAAAAACATTCAGTTCTTC.

The chain has TRBV7-9 and TRBJ1-6; no firm D call. V lost 8 bases and J 4 bases, leaving 18 bases between the germline ends. In germline, CDR1 is SEHNR, CDR2 FQNEAQ (reference sequence). This CDR3 is 16 amino acids long. For the CDR3, the DNA is TGTGCCAGCGCCTTGGGCAGGTCGGGGTATAATTCACCCCTCCACTTT. This encodes CASALGRSGYNSPLHF. Together with reference TRBV7-9 and TRBJ1-6, the CDR3 gives the full variable domain: DTGVSQNPRHKITKRGQNVTFRCDPISEHNRLYWYRQTLGQGPEFLTYFQNEAQLEKSRLLSDRFSAERPKGSFSTLEIQRTEQGDSAMYLCASALGRSGYNSPLHFGNGTRLTVT.

The chain uses TRBV13 and TRBJ2-1, with no clear D. Germline V gene lookup returns CDR1 PRHDT and CDR2 FYEKMQ (reference sequence). V lost 5 bases and J 0 bases, leaving 11 bases between the germline ends. The CDR3 is 15 residues long. This CDR3 reads CASSPLRLSYNEQFF. CDR3 DNA sequence: TGTGCCAGCAGCCCCCTGCGTCTCTCCTACAATGAGCAGTTCTTC.